This T cell receptor beta chain is drawn from a study of Ad26.COV2.S vaccination and SARS-CoV-2 variants (dated by TCRdb to 2020 to 2022). With respect to the entire study: Vaccine-arm donors came from COV1001, a multicentre, randomized, double-blind, placebo-controlled phase I-IIa trial of Ad26.COV2.S in healthy adults. Ad26.COV2.S was administered intramuscularly at a dose of 5x10^10 or 1x10^11 viral particles, either as one shot or as two shots given 56 days apart. TCRbeta repertoire sequencing was used to assess the specificity and breadth of SARS-CoV-2-reactive T cell receptors after Ad26.COV2.S vaccination. The TCR-sequenced set comprised approximately 30 samples: around 20 Ad26.COV2.S vaccine recipients, 5 placebo recipients and 8 SARS-CoV-2 convalescent individuals. Trial participants were randomized into five groups of five: low-dose or high-dose Ad26.COV2.S given once or twice, or placebo on both occasions. Blinding of investigators to trial group allocation was maintained during experiments and outcome assessment.

The treatment or condition label of this sample denotes: about 20 received Ad26.COV2.S at low or high dose, single or two shots; five or six received placebo; per-sample allocation not given. For vaccine and placebo recipients, the sequenced repertoires came from samples collected on day 63 after the first injection. In Cohort 1b, some 25 adults aged 18-55 years were enrolled at a single site in Boston, USA, between 29 July and 7 August 2020. Ad26.COV2.S consisted of a replication-incompetent adenovirus type 26 vector by which a prefusion-stabilized SARS-CoV-2 spike protein from the original Wuhan strain was expressed. This clone has just one count. Its antigen is currently not known. Base qualities are missing; no much larger clone stands one base away. The CDR3 runs 14 amino acids, cysteine and phenylalanine included. CDR3 DNA is the only sequence kept; it has 42 bases, read in frame from the first base. Reading the germline V gene gives CDR1 MDHEN and CDR2 SYDVKM. At the junction V is shortened by 5 bases and J by 1 base; bases outside the gene matches: 2.

Broad study findings and their caveats: The study was not powered to compare responses between vaccine doses or regimens. Spike-specific TCR breadth was higher in Ad26.COV2.S recipients than in placebo recipients (P = 0.0014). After vaccination, spike-specific CD8+ and CD4+ T cell responses were reported to show substantial breadth. According to the authors, total T cell responses may have been underestimated by the TCR breadth and depth analyses. Comparable non-spike TCR breadth was observed between vaccine and placebo recipients, consistent with only spike being contained in the vaccine.

The immunoSEQ Assay was used to sequence TCRbeta CDR3 regions. After extraction, genomic DNA underwent amplification by bias-controlled multiplex PCR, followed by high-throughput sequencing. The original pipeline was this. To quantify the absolute abundance of every unique TCRbeta CDR3 region, sequences were collapsed and filtered. T cell fraction was estimated by normalizing TCRbeta template counts to usable DNA, with usable DNA measured through amplification of reference genes found in all nucleated cells. Repertoire TCRs were annotated as SARS-CoV-2-specific by exact matching of V gene, CDR3 amino acid sequence and J gene to a known reactive TCR set. The reference SARS-CoV-2 TCR set was derived from MIRA and filtered for enrichment in COVID-19-positive ImmuneCODE repertoires, a step that removed public or cross-reactive TCRs. Using the MIRA antigens, annotated TCRs were further analysed by specific ORF or by position within an ORF. Breadth was defined as annotated unique rearrangements over total unique productive rearrangements; depth was the summed frequency of those rearrangements. Two-sided Wilcoxon rank-sum tests were applied when comparing TCR breadth between groups. TCRdb took over this immuneACCESS table, retaining in-frame rearrangements with V and J assigned. Such tables are incomplete; in checked studies, under half of the missing clones stem from an unresolved V gene, and the remainder is unexplained. That table furnishes V, J and clone size, whereas the DNA furnished D and trimming. Recorded for this sample are about 420,000 clones; over 75% of them occurred a single time. Approximately 4% of the sample goes to the ten largest clones.

In this chain, TRBV28 is recombined with TRBJ1-3, with 7 bases aligning to TRBD1. The sequence came from a person between 18 and 65 years old who received the Ad26.COV2.S COVID-19 vaccine or a placebo. The sequences come from peripheral blood, collected in a trial of Ad26.COV2.S vaccine versus placebo. The DNA sequence follows: TGTGCCAGCAGTGTACAGGGGTCTGGAAACACCATATATTTT. It translates as CASSVQGSGNTIYF.